Described below is a single T cell receptor beta chain sequence and its context. The source of the sample is a study of blood T cell repertoires in COVID-19. Germline values: CDR1 LNHDA, CDR2 SQIVND (reference sequence). After removal of 5 bases from V and 3 bases from J, the junction contained 9 bases not matched to a gene. This CDR3 region has 16 residues. Sequencing used immunoSEQ multiplex PCR; TCRdb keeps in-frame clones, though not all of them. Counted here are 150,000 to 200,000 clones, 75% to 90% occurring once; the ten biggest clones make up about 0.77%. The J gene is TRBJ2-3, the V gene TRBV19, with 9 bases fitting TRBD2. The sequence derives from a woman aged 18-29 years who had recovered from COVID-19. Sequencing was carried out using PBMCs or T cells enriched from blood (not recorded which). In DNA form, the CDR3 reads TGTGCCAGTAGTCCGTTAGCGGGAGCGAGGACAGATACGCAGTATTTT. Protein product: CASSPLAGARTDTQYF.